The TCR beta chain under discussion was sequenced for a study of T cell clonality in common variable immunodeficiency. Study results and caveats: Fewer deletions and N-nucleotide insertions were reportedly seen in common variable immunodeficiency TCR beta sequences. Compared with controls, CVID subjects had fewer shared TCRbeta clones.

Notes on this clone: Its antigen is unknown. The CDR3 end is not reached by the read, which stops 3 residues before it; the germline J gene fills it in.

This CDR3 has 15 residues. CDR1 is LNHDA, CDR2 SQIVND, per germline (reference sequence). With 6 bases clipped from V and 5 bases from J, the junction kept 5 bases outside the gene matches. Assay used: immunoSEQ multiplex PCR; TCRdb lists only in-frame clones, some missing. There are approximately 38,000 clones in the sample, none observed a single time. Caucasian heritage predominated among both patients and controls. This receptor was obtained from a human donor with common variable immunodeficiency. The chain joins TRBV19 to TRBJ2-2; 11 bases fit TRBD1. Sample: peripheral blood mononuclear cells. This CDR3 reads CASRGTGGITGELFF. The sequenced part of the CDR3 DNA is TGTGCCAGTAGAGGGACAGGGGGAATTACCGGGGAG.